Following are 19 T cell receptor beta chains from one sample sequenced in a study of T cells after yellow fever vaccination. In TCRdb, the 5' RACE reads were re-called with MiXCR into one record per CDR3 protein. Altogether 100,000 to 150,000 distinct CDR3 sequences are present, around 9.8% being singletons, with the ten largest covering 40%. Sequenced material: CD8+ T cells sorted from PBMCs, taken on the day of the yellow fever booster vaccination. Receptor source: a man aged 18 to 30 who received the YFV17D yellow fever vaccine.

The V gene is TRBV10-2, the J gene TRBJ2-7; 9 bases are shared with TRBD1. V trimming: 6 bases; J trimming: 7 bases; junction bases outside the gene matches: 10. The CDR3 runs 14 residues. Germline CDR1 reads WSHSY; CDR2 reads SAAADI. CDR3 protein: CASSPGTGLGEQYF. CDR3 nucleotide sequence: TGCGCCAGCAGCCCCGGGACAGGGCTAGGGGAGCAGTACTTC.

The table lists this clonotype with a few counts. The gene calls are TRBV7-2 and TRBJ2-7; D gene uncertain. V was pared by 1 base and J by 0 bases, with 7 bases between. In germline, CDR1 is SGHTA, CDR2 FQGNSA. The CDR3 has 14 residues. CDR3 bases: TGTGCCAGCAGCTTAGTCGAGAGCTCCTACGAGCAGTACTTC. The encoded protein is CASSLVESSYEQYF.

This clonotype showed up many times. The chain has TRBV7-9 and TRBJ2-2; no definite D call. V lost 1 base and J 3 bases, leaving 6 bases between the germline ends. Looked up from germline, CDR1 is SEHNR and CDR2 is FQNEAQ (reference sequence). The length of the CDR3 is 14 residues. CDR3 nucleotide sequence: TGTGCCAGCAGCTTAGGCGTAGACACCGGGGAGCTGTTTTTT. It yields the protein CASSLGVDTGELFF.

The rearrangement uses TRBV7-9 and TRBJ2-1, with D hard to call. The CDR3 loop spans 16 amino acids. Looked up from germline, CDR1 is SEHNR and CDR2 is FQNEAQ (reference sequence). The V end was cut by 3 bases, the J end by 5 bases, with 17 bases between. CDR3 DNA sequence: TGTGCCAGCAGCTTCTACCGGAGTAGTTCCCACAATGAGCAGTTCTTC. This gives the protein CASSFYRSSSHNEQFF.

This clonotype has just a few counts. The chain recombines TRBV7-9 with TRBJ2-1; 10 nucleotides match TRBD1. CDR3 length: 18 residues. V trimming: 5 bases; J trimming: 4 bases; junction bases outside the gene matches: 14. The germline V gene encodes CDR1 SEHNR and CDR2 FQNEAQ (reference sequence). CDR3 nucleotide sequence: TGTGCCAGCAGCCCCCCTAACGGACAGGGGGGAGCATACAATGAGCAGTTCTTC. As protein: CASSPPNGQGGAYNEQFF.

This clonotype was found many times. The gene calls are TRBV7-2 and TRBJ1-5; D unresolved. The CDR3 contains 13 residues. The germline V gene has CDR1 SGHTA and CDR2 FQGNSA. The V gene lost 0 bases and the J gene lost 7 bases, with 7 bases spanning the gap. The CDR3 DNA reads TGTGCCAGCAGCTTAGCGCCCCTGCAGCCCCAGCATTTT. It encodes CASSLAPLQPQHF.

This chain joins TRBV11-2 and TRBJ2-1, with 7 bases lining up with TRBD1. This CDR3 contains 15 residues. J gave up 9 bases and V 2 bases, and 10 bases lay outside the gene matches. CDR1 is SGHAT, CDR2 FQNNGV, per germline. The CDR3 DNA is TGTGCCAGCAGCTTATACGGACAGGAGAAGGGTGAGCAGTTCTTC. This encodes CASSLYGQEKGEQFF.

The sample holds many counts of this clonotype. J is TRBJ2-2 and V is TRBV20-1; the D gene is possibly TRBD2 (6 bases). Trimming cost V 5 bases and J 2 bases, with 9 bases left between them. This CDR3 spans 13 amino acids. Germline V CDR1 and CDR2: DFQATT, SNEGSKA (reference sequence). As DNA, the CDR3 is TGCAGTGCTGCGGGACCAAACACCGGGGAGCTGTTTTTT. Its translation: CSAAGPNTGELFF.

This clonotype was counted between two and nine times. The genes are TRBV12-3 or TRBV12-4 and TRBJ2-3, with a tentative D call TRBD1 (6 bases). Trimming left V 6 bases short and J 5 bases short, with 15 bases between. The CDR3 has 14 residues. The CDR3 region is CASSRDRQEDTQYF. CDR3 nucleotides: TGTGCCAGCAGCCGTGACAGGCAAGAAGATACGCAGTATTTT.

The J gene is TRBJ2-7, the V gene TRBV20-1; the D gene is possibly TRBD2 (6 bases). Deletions cut 3 bases from V and 6 bases from J, with 21 bases between. The CDR3 totals 15 residues. Germline V lookup: CDR1 DFQATT, CDR2 SNEGSKA (reference sequence). The CDR3 spells CSARPRGPQHPEQYF. As DNA, the CDR3 is TGCAGTGCTAGGCCGCGGGGACCCCAGCACCCCGAGCAGTACTTC.

This chain joins TRBV21-1 and TRBJ2-4; TRBD2 is the table's D call, not checked against the DNA. TRBV21-1 is described as a pseudogene. The length of the CDR3 is 16 residues. This chain's CDR3 is CASSNSTSGGENIQYF. The CDR3 nucleotides are TGTGCCAGCAGCAATTCGACTAGCGGGGGGGAAAACATTCAGTACTTC.

This clonotype has just a few counts. The genes are TRBV20-1 and TRBJ1-4, with D possibly matching TRBD1 (6 bases). Germline lookup yields CDR1 DFQATT and CDR2 SNEGSKA (reference sequence). The CDR3 runs to 16 residues. The V and J ends lost 5 bases and 4 bases respectively, with 20 bases between them. The CDR3 nucleotides are TGCAGTGCTTCTTTCCTGGACAGCCCCTTTAATGAAAAACTGTTTTTT. Translating it yields CSASFLDSPFNEKLFF.

This clonotype was seen a handful of times. The gene calls are TRBV12-3 or TRBV12-4 and TRBJ1-2; TRBD1 matches 7 bases. The CDR3 totals 16 residues. J lost 8 bases, V lost 7 bases, and 19 bases had no gene match. The DNA of the CDR3 is TGTGCCAGCACCCTGACAGGGCGCTTTGGCGTCGTCGGCTACACCTTC. Protein product: CASTLTGRFGVVGYTF.

Here the CDR3 DNA reads TGTGCCAGCGGAGGGGGGTATAGCAATCAGCCCCAGCATTTT. Residues: CASGGGYSNQPQHF. The chain joins TRBV6-5 to TRBJ1-5; D may be TRBD1 (6 bases). The V and J ends lost 8 bases and 0 bases respectively, with 11 bases between them. This CDR3 has 14 amino acids. CDR1 MNHEY and CDR2 SVGAGI come from the germline V gene.

This chain uses TRBV7-2 with TRBJ2-3; the match to TRBD2 covers 9 bases. V lost 2 bases, J lost 7 bases, and 7 bases stayed unmatched. The germline CDR1 and CDR2 sequences are SGHTA and FQGNSA. The CDR3 is 15 residues long. The CDR3 DNA sequence: TGTGCCAGCAGCTTAAATACCCTAGCGGGGAATACGCAGTATTTT. This codes for CASSLNTLAGNTQYF.

This clonotype was seen repeatedly, ten times or more. The rearrangement links TRBV4-2 to TRBJ2-2; the D gene is possibly TRBD2 (7 bases). Germline V gene sequence: CDR1 LGHNA, CDR2 YNFKEQ. Trimming took 4 bases from V and 8 from J, leaving 14 bases between them. The CDR3 totals 14 residues. CDR3 residues: CASSPVGGLGELFF. The CDR3, as DNA: TGTGCCAGCAGCCCGGTGGGGGGGCTAGGGGAGCTGTTTTTT.

This rearrangement joins TRBV6-5 to TRBJ2-1; 8 bases are a match to TRBD1. The CDR3 length is 18 residues. V lost 0 bases, J lost 5 bases, and 12 bases stayed unmatched. Germline V lookup: CDR1 MNHEY, CDR2 SVGAGI. For the CDR3, the DNA is TGTGCCAGCAGTTACTCGATAGGGCTGGACAGGGCCGACAATGAGCAGTTCTTC. Its protein product is CASSYSIGLDRADNEQFF.

This clonotype was observed a handful of times. The chain's CDR3 is CASSPGGSSPLHF. Written as DNA, the CDR3 is TGTGCCAGCAGCCCCGGGGGGAGTTCACCCCTCCACTTT. V is TRBV14 and J is TRBJ1-6, with D possibly matching TRBD1 (5 bases). The CDR3 is 13 amino acids. Germline V gene sequence: CDR1 SGHDN, CDR2 FVKESK. V was clipped by 4 bases and J by 9 bases, with 10 bases between them.

V and J are TRBV7-9 and TRBJ2-3; D ambiguous. Looked up from germline, CDR1 is SEHNR and CDR2 is FQNEAQ (reference sequence). Trimming stripped 1 base from V and 5 bases from J, with 4 bases between. The CDR3 sequence is 12 residues long. CDR3 DNA sequence: TGTGCCAGCAGCTTAGTGGGAGATACGCAGTATTTT. Translation gives CASSLVGDTQYF.